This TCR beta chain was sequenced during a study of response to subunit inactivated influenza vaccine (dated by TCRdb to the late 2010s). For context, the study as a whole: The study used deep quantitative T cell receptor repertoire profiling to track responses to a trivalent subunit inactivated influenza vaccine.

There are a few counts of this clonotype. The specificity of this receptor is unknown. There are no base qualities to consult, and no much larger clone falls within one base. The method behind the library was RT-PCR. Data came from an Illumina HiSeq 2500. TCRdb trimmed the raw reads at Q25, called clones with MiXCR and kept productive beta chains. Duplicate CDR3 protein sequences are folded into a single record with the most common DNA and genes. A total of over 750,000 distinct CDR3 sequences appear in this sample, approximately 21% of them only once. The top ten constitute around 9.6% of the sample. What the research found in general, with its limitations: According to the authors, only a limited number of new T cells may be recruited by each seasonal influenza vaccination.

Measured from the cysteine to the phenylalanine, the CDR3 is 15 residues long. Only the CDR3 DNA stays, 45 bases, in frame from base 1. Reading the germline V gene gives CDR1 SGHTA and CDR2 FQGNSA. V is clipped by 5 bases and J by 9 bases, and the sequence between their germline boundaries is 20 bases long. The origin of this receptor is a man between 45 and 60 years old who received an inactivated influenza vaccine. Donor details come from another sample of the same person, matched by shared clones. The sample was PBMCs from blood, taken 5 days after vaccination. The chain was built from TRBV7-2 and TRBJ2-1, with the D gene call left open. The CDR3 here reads CASSPSLRTEIEQFF. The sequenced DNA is TGTGCCAGCAGCCCGTCCCTACGAACGGAGATTGAGCAGTTCTTC.